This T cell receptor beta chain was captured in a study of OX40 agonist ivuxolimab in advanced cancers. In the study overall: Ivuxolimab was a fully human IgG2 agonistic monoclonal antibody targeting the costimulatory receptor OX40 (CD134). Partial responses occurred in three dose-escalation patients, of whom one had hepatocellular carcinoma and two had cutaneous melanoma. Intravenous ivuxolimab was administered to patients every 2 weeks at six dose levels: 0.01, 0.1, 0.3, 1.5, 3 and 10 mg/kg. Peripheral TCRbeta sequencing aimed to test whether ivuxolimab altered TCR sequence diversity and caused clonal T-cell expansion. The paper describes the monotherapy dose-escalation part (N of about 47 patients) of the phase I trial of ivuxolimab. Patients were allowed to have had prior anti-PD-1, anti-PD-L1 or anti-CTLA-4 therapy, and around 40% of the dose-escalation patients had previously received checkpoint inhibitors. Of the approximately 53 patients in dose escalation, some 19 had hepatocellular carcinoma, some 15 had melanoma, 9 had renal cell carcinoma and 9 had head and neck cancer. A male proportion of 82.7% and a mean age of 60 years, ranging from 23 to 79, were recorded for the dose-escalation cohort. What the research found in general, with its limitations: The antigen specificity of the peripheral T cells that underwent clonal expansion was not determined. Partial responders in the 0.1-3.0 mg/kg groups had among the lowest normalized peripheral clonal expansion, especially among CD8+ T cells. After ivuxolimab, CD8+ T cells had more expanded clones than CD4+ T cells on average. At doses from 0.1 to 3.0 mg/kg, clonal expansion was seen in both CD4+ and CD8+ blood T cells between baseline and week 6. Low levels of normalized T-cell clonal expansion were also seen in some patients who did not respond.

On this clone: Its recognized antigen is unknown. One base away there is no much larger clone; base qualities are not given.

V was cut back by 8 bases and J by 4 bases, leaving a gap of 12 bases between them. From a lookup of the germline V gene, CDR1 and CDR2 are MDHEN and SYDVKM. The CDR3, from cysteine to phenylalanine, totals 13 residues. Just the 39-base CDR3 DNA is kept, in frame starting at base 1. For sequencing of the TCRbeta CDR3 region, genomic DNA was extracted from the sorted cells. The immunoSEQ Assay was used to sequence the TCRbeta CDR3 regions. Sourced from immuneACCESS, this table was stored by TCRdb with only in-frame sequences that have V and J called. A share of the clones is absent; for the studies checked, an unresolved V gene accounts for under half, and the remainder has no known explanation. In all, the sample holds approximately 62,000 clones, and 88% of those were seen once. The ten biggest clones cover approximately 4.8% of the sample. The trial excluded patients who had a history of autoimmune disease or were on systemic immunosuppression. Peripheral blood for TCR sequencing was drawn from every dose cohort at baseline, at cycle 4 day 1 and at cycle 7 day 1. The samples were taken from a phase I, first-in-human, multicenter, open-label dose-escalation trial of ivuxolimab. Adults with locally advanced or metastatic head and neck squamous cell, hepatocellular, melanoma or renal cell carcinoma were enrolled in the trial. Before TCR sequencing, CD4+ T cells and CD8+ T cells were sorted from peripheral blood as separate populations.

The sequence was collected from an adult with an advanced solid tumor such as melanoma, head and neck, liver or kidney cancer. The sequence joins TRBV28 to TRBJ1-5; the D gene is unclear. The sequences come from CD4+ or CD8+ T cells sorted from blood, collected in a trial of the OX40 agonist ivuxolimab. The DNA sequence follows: TGTGCCAGCTGTAACCCACTAAATCAGCCCCAGCATTTT. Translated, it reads CASCNPLNQPQHF.